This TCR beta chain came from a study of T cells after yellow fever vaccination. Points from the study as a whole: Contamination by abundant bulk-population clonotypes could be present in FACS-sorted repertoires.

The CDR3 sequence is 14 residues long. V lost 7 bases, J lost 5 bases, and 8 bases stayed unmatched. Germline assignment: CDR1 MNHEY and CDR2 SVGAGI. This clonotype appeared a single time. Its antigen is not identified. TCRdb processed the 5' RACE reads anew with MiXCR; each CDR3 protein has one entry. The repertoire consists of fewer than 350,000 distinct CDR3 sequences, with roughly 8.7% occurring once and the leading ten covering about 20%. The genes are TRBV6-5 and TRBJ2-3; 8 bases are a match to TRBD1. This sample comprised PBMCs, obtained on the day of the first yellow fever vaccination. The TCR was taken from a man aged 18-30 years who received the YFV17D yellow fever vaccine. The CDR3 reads CASKIQGGGDTQYF. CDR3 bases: TGTGCCAGCAAAATACAGGGGGGCGGAGATACGCAGTATTTT.